Described below is a single T cell receptor (beta chain) sequence and its context. These data come from a study of blood T cell repertoires in COVID-19. Study-wide context: The samples span acute and convalescent COVID-19 from the United States, Italy and Spain. Sample material is recorded as cDNA or gDNA derived from T cells, B-cell-depleted T cells, or PBMCs.

As originally analysed: Reference gene primers were amplified, and this amplification served to estimate nucleated cell counts. Assay: immunoSEQ multiplex PCR; the TCRdb copy retains only in-frame clones and omits some. The V and J calls and clone size come from that table; D and trimming were worked out from the DNA. The sample consists of around 93,000 clones, approximately 81% of them appearing once. V shed 6 bases and J shed 9 bases, with 14 bases lying between them. CDR1 and CDR2 (germline): MDHEN, SYDVKM. The CDR3 contains 13 residues. The chain combines TRBV28 with TRBJ2-2; TRBD2 is a possible D gene (5 bases). This receptor was identified in a man in his sixties with acute or convalescent COVID-19. Sequencing was carried out using peripheral blood. This CDR3 is CASSFSLAWELFF. CDR3 sequence (DNA): TGTGCCAGCAGCTTTTCCCTAGCATGGGAGCTGTTTTTT.